The 19 T cell receptor beta chains reported below all come from one sample, sequenced in a study of blood T cell repertoires in COVID-19. TCRdb's table, derived via immunoSEQ multiplex PCR, lists solely in-frame clones and lacks some. The table has approximately 90,000 clones, roughly 89% seen once. Sequenced material: peripheral blood. These receptors all stem from a woman in her 70s with acute or convalescent COVID-19.

The V and J genes are TRBV30 and TRBJ1-3; D is undetermined. The germline CDR1 and CDR2 sequences are GTSNPN and SVGIG (reference sequence). The CDR3 length is 14 residues. Trimming removed 2 bases at V and 0 bases at J, with 8 bases between. The CDR3 region has the DNA TGTGCCTGGAGTAACGGGATCTCTGGAAACACCATATATTTT. Translating gives CAWSNGISGNTIYF.

The CDR3 here is CRAGGGLSYGYTF. CDR3 coding DNA: TGCAGGGCCGGCGGAGGACTTAGCTATGGCTACACCTTC. The chain recombines TRBV29-1 with TRBJ1-2; no reliable D call. This CDR3 has 13 residues. Germline assignment: CDR1 SQVTM and CDR2 ANQGSEA.

The chain employs TRBV28 and TRBJ1-6; D is possibly TRBD1 (5 bases). Trimming shortened V by 6 bases and J by 6 bases, and 18 bases separated the two germline ends. The germline V gene has CDR1 MDHEN and CDR2 SYDVKM. This CDR3 has 16 amino acids. Here the CDR3 reads CASRTEGRGTNSPLHF. The CDR3 DNA reads as TGTGCCAGCAGAACAGAGGGGAGGGGCACTAATTCACCCCTCCACTTT.

V gene TRBV11-3 combines with J gene TRBJ2-1; 7 bases are a match to TRBD2. The germline gives CDR1 SGHNT, CDR2 YENEEA. Germline trimming cut 5 bases from V and 1 base from J; bases unmatched to any gene: 5. The CDR3 spans 15 residues. Here the CDR3 DNA reads TGTGCCAGCAGCCCCACGGGGGGATCCTACAATGAGCAGTTCTTC. Its protein product is CASSPTGGSYNEQFF. The variable domain in full, completed from reference TRBV11-3 and TRBJ2-1, reads EAGVVQSPRYKIIEKKQPVAFWCNPISGHNTLYWYLQNLGQGPELLIRYENEEAVDDSQLPKDRFSAERLKGVDSTLKIQPAELGDSAVYLCASSPTGGSYNEQFFGPGTRLTVL.

This chain joins TRBV5-8 and TRBJ1-1; 9 bases fit TRBD1. After removal of 4 bases from V and 3 bases from J, the junction contained 1 base not matched to a gene. The CDR3 consists of 13 residues. Per germline, CDR1 SGHTS and CDR2 YDEGEE. CDR3 loop: CASSRDRDTEAFF. In nucleotides, the CDR3 is TGTGCCAGCAGCCGGGACAGGGACACTGAAGCTTTCTTT.

V gene TRBV27 combines with J gene TRBJ1-5; D is unclear. Trimming took 0 bases from V and 3 from J, leaving 3 bases between them. The CDR3 totals 13 residues. In germline, CDR1 is MNHEY, CDR2 SMNVEV (reference sequence). The CDR3 bases are TGTGCCAGCAGTTTATCGTACAATCAGCCCCAGCATTTT. Its translation: CASSLSYNQPQHF.

The chain couples TRBV28 to TRBJ2-1; 8 nucleotides match TRBD2. Germline CDR1 reads MDHEN; CDR2 reads SYDVKM. J lost 4 bases, V lost 5 bases, and 19 bases had no gene match. This CDR3 is 19 amino acids long. CDR3: CASSPSGLPPGSFYNEQFF. The CDR3 DNA sequence: TGTGCCAGCAGTCCTAGCGGGCTCCCCCCTGGATCCTTTTACAATGAGCAGTTCTTC.

The chain carries TRBV7-2 and TRBJ2-7, with D maybe TRBD1 (6 bases). This CDR3 is 13 amino acids long. Trimming took 4 bases from V and 3 from J, leaving 10 bases between them. Germline V gene lookup returns CDR1 SGHTA and CDR2 FQGNSA. For the CDR3, the DNA is TGTGCCAGCAGCTCCTGGACAGACTACGAGCAGTACTTC. This gives the protein CASSSWTDYEQYF.

The chain carries TRBV20-1 and TRBJ1-1, with D possibly being TRBD1 (5 bases). Per germline, CDR1 DFQATT and CDR2 SNEGSKA (reference sequence). There are 11 residues in the CDR3. V lost 3 bases, J lost 5 bases, and 7 bases lay in between. The CDR3 spells CSASRETEAFF. CDR3 DNA sequence: TGCAGTGCTAGCAGGGAAACTGAAGCTTTCTTT.

The rearrangement links TRBV5-1 to TRBJ2-1; 9 bases line up with TRBD2. CDR1 is SGHRS and CDR2 is YFSETQ in the germline V gene. V gave up 3 bases and J gave up 0 bases; unmatched junction bases: 7. The length of the CDR3 is 17 residues. The CDR3 spells CASSSVSGSDSYNEQFF. CDR3 bases: TGCGCCAGCAGCTCCGTTAGCGGGAGTGACTCCTACAATGAGCAGTTCTTC. The full variable domain, rest sourced from reference TRBV5-1 and TRBJ2-1, is KAGVTQTPRYLIKTRGQQVTLSCSPISGHRSVSWYQQTPGQGLQFLFEYFSETQRNKGNFPGRFSGRQFSNSRSEMNVSTLELGDSALYLCASSSVSGSDSYNEQFFGPGTRLTVL.

This chain joins TRBV28 and TRBJ1-2, with D unclear. Germline values: CDR1 MDHEN, CDR2 SYDVKM. V was shortened by 4 bases and J by 4 bases, with 13 bases between the two germline ends. This CDR3 comprises 14 residues. CDR3 sequence reads: CASSSTRNLYGYTF. CDR3 DNA: TGTGCCAGCAGTTCAACCAGAAACCTCTATGGCTACACCTTC.

This clone occurred a few times. The rearrangement joins TRBV5-3 to TRBJ1-1; D remains unclear. TRBV5-3 belongs to the ORF category, with a function that is uncertain. This CDR3 is 15 amino acids long. Trimming took off 2 bases at V and 1 base at J, with 12 bases between the two ends. CDR3 nucleotides: TGTGCCAGAAGCTTTCCCTCCTGTAGGAACACTGAAGCTTTCTTT. Its protein product is CARSFPSCRNTEAFF.

The sample holds one count of this clone. The J gene is TRBJ2-5, the V gene TRBV7-6; D unclear. This CDR3 region has 12 residues. Germline V gives CDR1 SGHVS, CDR2 FNYEAQ. The V gene lost 3 bases and the J gene lost 2 bases, with 4 bases spanning the gap. The CDR3 sequence: CASSLAQETQYF. DNA for the CDR3: TGTGCCAGCAGCTTGGCTCAAGAGACCCAGTACTTC.

The chain couples TRBV7-9 to TRBJ2-2; D perhaps matches TRBD1 (5 bases). In germline, CDR1 is SEHNR, CDR2 FQNEAQ (reference sequence). The CDR3 length is 14 residues. V lost 4 bases, J lost 1 base, and 7 bases lay in between. CDR3 bases: TGTGCCAGCAGCTACCAGGGGAACACCGGGGAGCTGTTTTTT. Protein: CASSYQGNTGELFF.

In nucleotides, the CDR3 is TGTGCCAGCAGCCCCGCCTCTAACGTCTACTATGGCTACACCTTC. Protein product: CASSPASNVYYGYTF. The chain recombines TRBV11-2 with TRBJ1-2; D is unclear. In germline, CDR1 is SGHAT, CDR2 FQNNGV. V was trimmed by 5 bases and J by 3 bases, leaving 16 bases between them. This CDR3 comprises 15 residues.

The chain has TRBV18 and TRBJ1-4, with 9 bases identical to TRBD1. Looked up from germline, CDR1 is KGHSH and CDR2 is LQKENI. The CDR3 has 15 amino acids. J gave up 4 bases and V 0 bases, and 0 bases lay outside the gene matches. CDR3 coding DNA: TGTGCCAGCTCACCACCGGGACAGGGTAATGAAAAACTGTTTTTT. This gives the protein CASSPPGQGNEKLFF.

The chain is built from TRBV19 and TRBJ1-3; 8 bases agree with TRBD1. CDR3 length equals 14 residues. The trim removed 5 bases at V and 4 bases at J, leaving 4 bases unmatched. Germline-derived CDR1 and CDR2 are LNHDA and SQIVND (reference sequence). CDR3 amino acids: CASSRQGAGNTIYF. DNA of the CDR3: TGTGCCAGTAGTCGGCAGGGGGCCGGAAACACCATATATTTT. The whole variable domain, remainder taken from reference TRBV19 and TRBJ1-3, is DGGITQSPKYLFRKEGQNVTLSCEQNLNHDAMYWYRQDPGQGLRLIYYSQIVNDFQKGDIAEGYSVSREKKESFPLTVTSAQKNPTAFYLCASSRQGAGNTIYFGEGSWLTVV.

The J gene is TRBJ2-5, the V gene TRBV19; TRBD1 matches 11 bases. CDR3 length: 16 amino acids. V lost 4 bases and J lost 5; bases outside the gene matches: 9. Germline lookup yields CDR1 LNHDA and CDR2 SQIVND (reference sequence). CDR3 DNA: TGTGCCAGTAGTACGGGACAGGGGGTCGGTAGGGAGACCCAGTACTTC. It yields the protein CASSTGQGVGRETQYF.

The chain is built from TRBV28 and TRBJ2-1; 8 positions agree with TRBD1. The V gene's germline CDR1 is MDHEN and CDR2 SYDVKM. The CDR3 has 15 amino acids. The junction had 10 bases not matched to a gene; V was cut back by 8 bases and J by 4 bases. The CDR3 spells CASLGTGDRYNEQFF. CDR3 coding DNA: TGTGCCAGCCTCGGGACAGGCGATAGGTACAATGAGCAGTTCTTC.